The sequence of this TCR beta chain was determined in a study of response to subunit inactivated influenza vaccine. Study results and caveats: Every seasonal influenza vaccination brings in few new T cells, the authors suggested.

TCRdb fed the RT-PCR reads into MiXCR, producing one record per CDR3 protein. The sample holds more than 700,000 distinct CDR3 sequences, roughly 20% seen once. This clonotype was seen only a few times. Antigen specificity is unknown. The length of the CDR3 is 14 residues. Trimming shortened V by 2 bases and J by 3 bases, and 9 bases separated the two germline ends. Germline V CDR1 and CDR2: SGDLS, YYNGEE. This TCR came from a man aged 50 to 59 who received an inactivated influenza vaccine. Sequencing was performed on PBMCs from blood, taken roughly 5 days after vaccination. The V call is TRBV9, the J call TRBJ1-5; D remains unclear. Here the CDR3 DNA reads TGTGCCAGCAGCGTCGGCAGCCACAATCAGCCCCAGCATTTT. This gives the protein CASSVGSHNQPQHF.